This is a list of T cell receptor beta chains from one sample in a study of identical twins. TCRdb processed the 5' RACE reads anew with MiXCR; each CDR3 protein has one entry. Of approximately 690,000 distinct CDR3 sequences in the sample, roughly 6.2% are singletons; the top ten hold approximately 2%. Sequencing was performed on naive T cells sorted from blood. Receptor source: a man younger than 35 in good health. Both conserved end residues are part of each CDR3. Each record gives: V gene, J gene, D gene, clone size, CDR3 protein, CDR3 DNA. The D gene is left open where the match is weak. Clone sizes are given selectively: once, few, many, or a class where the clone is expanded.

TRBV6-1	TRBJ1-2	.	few	CASSESEAWYGYTF	TGTGCCAGCAGTGAAAGTGAGGCGTGGTATGGCTACACCTTC
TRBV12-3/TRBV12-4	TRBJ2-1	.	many	CASSLSRSSYNEQFF	TGTGCCAGCAGTTTGTCTAGAAGCTCCTACAATGAGCAGTTCTTC
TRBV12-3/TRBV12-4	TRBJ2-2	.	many	CASREGERATGELFF	TGTGCCAGCAGGGAGGGCGAGCGGGCAACCGGGGAGCTGTTTTTT
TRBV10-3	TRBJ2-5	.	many	CAISETTTGETQYF	TGTGCCATCAGTGAGACAACAACGGGGGAGACCCAGTACTTC
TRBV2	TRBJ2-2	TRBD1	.	CASLGQGIAGELFF	TGTGCCAGCCTAGGACAGGGTATCGCCGGGGAGCTGTTTTTT
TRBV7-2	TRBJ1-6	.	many	CASSPSGSPPHF	TGTGCCAGCAGCCCCTCCGGAAGCCCGCCCCACTTT
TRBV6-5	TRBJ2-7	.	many	CASSYYEQYF	TGTGCCAGCAGTTACTACGAGCAGTACTTC
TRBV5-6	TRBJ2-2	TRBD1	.	CASSRSGGARTGELFF	TGTGCCAGCAGCCGTTCAGGGGGCGCTCGAACCGGGGAGCTGTTTTTT
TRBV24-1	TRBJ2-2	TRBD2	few	CATSETQGLAGAGELFF	TGTGCCACCAGTGAAACCCAGGGACTAGCGGGAGCCGGGGAGCTGTTTTTT
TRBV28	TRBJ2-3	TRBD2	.	CASSYLPRPGGRTDTQYF	TGTGCCAGCAGCTACCTCCCCCGGCCGGGCGGGAGGACAGATACGCAGTATTTT
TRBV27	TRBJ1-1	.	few	CASSWRYRDTEAFF	TGTGCCAGCAGTTGGAGATACAGGGACACTGAAGCTTTCTTT
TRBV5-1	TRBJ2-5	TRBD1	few	CASSPGQETHQETQYF	TGCGCCAGCAGCCCCGGACAGGAGACTCATCAAGAGACCCAGTACTTC
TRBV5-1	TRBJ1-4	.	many	CASSLRSPDGEKLFF	TGCGCCAGCAGCTTGCGCTCGCCGGACGGAGAAAAACTGTTTTTT
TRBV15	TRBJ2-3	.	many	CATSRDRGVDTQYF	TGTGCCACCAGCAGAGATAGAGGTGTCGATACGCAGTATTTT
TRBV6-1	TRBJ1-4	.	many	CASSLLGISTNEKLFF	TGTGCCAGCAGCCTACTTGGCATCTCAACTAATGAAAAACTGTTTTTT
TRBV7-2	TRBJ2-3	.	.	CASSLRGTPGADTQYF	TGTGCCAGCAGCTTAAGGGGGACCCCCGGTGCGGATACGCAGTATTTT
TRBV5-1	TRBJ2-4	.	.	CASSPLGDLAKNIQYF	TGCGCCAGCAGCCCGCTAGGGGATTTAGCCAAAAACATTCAGTACTTC
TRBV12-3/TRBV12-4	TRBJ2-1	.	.	CASSSGPPIYNEQFF	TGTGCCAGCAGTAGTGGCCCCCCGATATACAATGAGCAGTTCTTC
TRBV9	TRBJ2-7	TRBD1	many	CASSVGRGHSEQYF	TGTGCCAGCAGCGTAGGCAGGGGGCATAGCGAGCAGTACTTC
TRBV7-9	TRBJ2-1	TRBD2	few	CASTGTSDLNEQFF	TGTGCCAGCACCGGGACTAGCGATTTGAATGAGCAGTTCTTC
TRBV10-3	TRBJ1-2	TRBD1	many	CAISENPGQGESGYTF	TGTGCCATCAGTGAGAATCCGGGACAGGGGGAAAGTGGCTACACCTTC
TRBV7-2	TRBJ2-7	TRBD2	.	CASKRTSGWEQYF	TGTGCCAGCAAAAGGACTAGCGGGTGGGAGCAGTACTTC
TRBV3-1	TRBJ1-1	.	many	CARTPEGVNTEAFF	TGTGCCAGAACACCGGAGGGGGTGAACACTGAAGCTTTCTTT
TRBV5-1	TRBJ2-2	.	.	CASSLNTGIDGELFF	TGCGCCAGCAGCTTAAACACAGGGATTGACGGGGAGCTGTTTTTT
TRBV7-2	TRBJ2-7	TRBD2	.	CASSLVSGRASEQYF	TGTGCCAGCAGCTTAGTCAGCGGGAGGGCCTCCGAGCAGTACTTC